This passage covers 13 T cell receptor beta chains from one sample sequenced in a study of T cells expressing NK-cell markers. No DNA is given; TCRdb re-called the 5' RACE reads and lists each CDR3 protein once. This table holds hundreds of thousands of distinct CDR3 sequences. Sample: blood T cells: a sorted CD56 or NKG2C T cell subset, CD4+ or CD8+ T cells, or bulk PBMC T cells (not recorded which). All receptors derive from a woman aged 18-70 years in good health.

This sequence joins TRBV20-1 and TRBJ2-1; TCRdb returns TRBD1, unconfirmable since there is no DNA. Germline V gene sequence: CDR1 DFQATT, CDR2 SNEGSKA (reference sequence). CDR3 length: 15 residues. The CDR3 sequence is CSARTGFSSYNEQFF.

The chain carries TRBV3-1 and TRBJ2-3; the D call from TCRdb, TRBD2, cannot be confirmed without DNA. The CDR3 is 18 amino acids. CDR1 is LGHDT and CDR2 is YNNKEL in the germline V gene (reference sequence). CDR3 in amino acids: CASSQDLTSGGATDTQYF.

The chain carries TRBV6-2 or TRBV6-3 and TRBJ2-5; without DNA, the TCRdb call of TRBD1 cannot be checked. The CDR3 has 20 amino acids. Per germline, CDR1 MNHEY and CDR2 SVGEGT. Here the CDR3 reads CASSYSARLTGGPVGETQYF.

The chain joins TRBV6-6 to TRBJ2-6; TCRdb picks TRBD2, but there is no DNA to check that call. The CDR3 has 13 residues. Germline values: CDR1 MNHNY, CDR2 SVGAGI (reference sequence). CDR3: CASSTPGANVLTF.

This chain's CDR3 is CASNRQGYEQYF. V is TRBV12-3 or TRBV12-4 and J is TRBJ2-7; the D gene TCRdb calls, TRBD1, cannot be checked with no DNA. The CDR3 consists of 12 residues.

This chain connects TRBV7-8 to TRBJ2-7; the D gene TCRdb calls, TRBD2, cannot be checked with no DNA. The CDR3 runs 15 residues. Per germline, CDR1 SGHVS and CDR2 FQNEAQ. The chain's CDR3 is CASSLTGLAVYEQYF.

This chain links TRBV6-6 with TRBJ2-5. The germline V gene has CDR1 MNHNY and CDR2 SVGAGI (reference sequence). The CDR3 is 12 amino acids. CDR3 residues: CASGQQQETQYF.

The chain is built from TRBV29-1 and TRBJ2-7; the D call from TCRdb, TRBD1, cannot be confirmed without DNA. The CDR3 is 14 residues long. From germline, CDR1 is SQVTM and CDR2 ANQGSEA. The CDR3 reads CSAGKWGPSYEQYF.

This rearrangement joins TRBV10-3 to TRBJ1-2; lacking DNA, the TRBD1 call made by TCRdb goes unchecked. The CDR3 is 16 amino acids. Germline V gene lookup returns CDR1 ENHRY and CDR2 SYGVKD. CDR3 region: CAISAGTGVLGDGYTF.

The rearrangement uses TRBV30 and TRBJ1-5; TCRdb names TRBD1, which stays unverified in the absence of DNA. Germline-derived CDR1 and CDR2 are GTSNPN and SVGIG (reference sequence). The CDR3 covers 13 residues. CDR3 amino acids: CAWDRDLNQPQHF.

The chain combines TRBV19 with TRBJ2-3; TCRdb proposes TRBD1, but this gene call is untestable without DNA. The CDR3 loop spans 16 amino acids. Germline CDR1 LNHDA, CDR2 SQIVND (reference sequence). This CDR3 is CASSAGLRSRLDTQYF. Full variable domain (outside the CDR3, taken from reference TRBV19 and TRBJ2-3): DGGITQSPKYLFRKEGQNVTLSCEQNLNHDAMYWYRQDPGQGLRLIYYSQIVNDFQKGDIAEGYSVSREKKESFPLTVTSAQKNPTAFYLCASSAGLRSRLDTQYFGPGTRLTVL.

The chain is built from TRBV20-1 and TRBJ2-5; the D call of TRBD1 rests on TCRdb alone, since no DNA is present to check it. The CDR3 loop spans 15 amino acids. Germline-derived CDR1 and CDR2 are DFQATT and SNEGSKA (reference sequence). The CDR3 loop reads CSARDPSGHGETQYF.

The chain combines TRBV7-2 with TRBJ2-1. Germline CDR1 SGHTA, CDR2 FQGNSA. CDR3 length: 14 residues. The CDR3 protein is CASSLSKDYNEQFF. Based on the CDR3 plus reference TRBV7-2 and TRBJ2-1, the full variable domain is GAGVSQSPSNKVTEKGKDVELRCDPISGHTALYWYRQSLGQGLEFLIYFQGNSAPDKSGLPSDRFSAERTGGSVSTLTIQRTQQEDSAVYLCASSLSKDYNEQFFGPGTRLTVL.